The next 4 T cell receptor beta chains were all read from a single sample in a study of blood T cell repertoires in COVID-19. Libraries were prepared by immunoSEQ multiplex PCR; TCRdb keeps only in-frame clonotypes and omits some of them. The repertoire consists of about 430,000 clones, with approximately 90% occurring once and the leading ten covering roughly 1.1%. Material for sequencing was PBMCs or T cells enriched from blood (not recorded which). The receptors derive from a man aged 25-45 years who had recovered from COVID-19.

This clone has just a few counts. The CDR3 DNA sequence: TGTGCCAGTAGTATAGCCCCCGCAGGGGGCCATGGCTACACCTTC. It codes for CASSIAPAGGHGYTF. The V and J genes are TRBV19 and TRBJ1-2; 8 bases line up with TRBD1. The V and J ends lost 1 base and 6 bases, in that order; junction bases with no gene match: 7. Germline V gives CDR1 LNHDA, CDR2 SQIVND (reference sequence). The CDR3 is 15 residues long.

This chain connects TRBV29-1 to TRBJ2-7, with 9 positions matching TRBD1. The V and J ends lost 6 bases and 5 bases, in that order; junction bases with no gene match: 11. The CDR3 loop spans 14 amino acids. Germline CDR1 reads SQVTM; CDR2 reads ANQGSEA. The CDR3 coding sequence is TGCAGCGTCGGGACAGGGAGTAGTTACAACGAGCAGTACTTC. Amino acid sequence: CSVGTGSSYNEQYF.

The chain employs TRBV2 and TRBJ1-6; no reliable D call. The V and J ends lost 4 bases and 3 bases respectively, with 7 bases between them. Germline CDR1 is SNHLY and CDR2 is FYNNEI. The CDR3 consists of 14 residues. CDR3 sequence reads: CASSGRDYNSPLHF. The CDR3 nucleotides are TGTGCCAGCAGTGGGCGGGACTATAATTCACCCCTCCACTTT.

The chain joins TRBV7-6 to TRBJ2-2; 10 positions agree with TRBD1. The CDR3 spans 16 residues. J was trimmed by 6 bases and V by 1 base; bases with no gene match: 5. Germline V gene data show CDR1 as SGHVS and CDR2 as FNYEAQ. The CDR3 is CASSLGGTGAAGELFF. The CDR3 bases are TGTGCCAGCAGCTTAGGGGGGACAGGGGCCGCCGGGGAGCTGTTTTTT.